Reported below is one T cell receptor (beta chain). The CDR3 sequence is 17 residues long. V lost 5 bases and J 2 bases, leaving 19 bases between the germline ends. The germline V gene encodes CDR1 MNHEY and CDR2 SMNVEV (reference sequence). This entry belongs to a study of blood T cell repertoires in COVID-19. TCRdb's table, derived via immunoSEQ multiplex PCR, lists solely in-frame clones and lacks some. The table lists about 150,000 clones, 81% of them singletons. This TCR was sampled from a woman aged 60-75 years with active or convalescent COVID-19. The V and J genes are TRBV27 and TRBJ2-1; D is ambiguous. Material: peripheral blood. The CDR3 loop reads CASSPSLPSAAYNEQFF. The CDR3, as DNA: TGTGCCAGCAGTCCCTCATTACCAAGCGCGGCCTACAATGAGCAGTTCTTC.